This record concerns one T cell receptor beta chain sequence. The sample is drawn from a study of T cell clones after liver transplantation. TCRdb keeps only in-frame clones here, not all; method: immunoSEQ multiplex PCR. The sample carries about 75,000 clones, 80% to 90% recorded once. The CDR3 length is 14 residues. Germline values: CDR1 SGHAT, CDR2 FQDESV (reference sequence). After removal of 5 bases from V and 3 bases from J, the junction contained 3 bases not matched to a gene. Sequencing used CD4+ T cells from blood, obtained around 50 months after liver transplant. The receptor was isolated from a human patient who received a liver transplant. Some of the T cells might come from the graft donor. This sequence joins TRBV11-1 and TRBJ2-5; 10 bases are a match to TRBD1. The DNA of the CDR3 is TGTGCCAGCAGCCGACAGGGGGCGAAAGAGACCCAGTACTTC. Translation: CASSRQGAKETQYF.